One and the same sample provided the 22 T cell receptor beta chains below, sequenced in a study of blood T cell repertoires in COVID-19. Method: immunoSEQ multiplex PCR; TCRdb's copy keeps in-frame clones and lacks some. Of around 94,000 clones listed, roughly 87% were seen once; the top ten hold roughly 2%. Specimen: peripheral blood. These receptors came from a man aged 50 to 59 with active COVID-19.

V gene TRBV5-1 combines with J gene TRBJ1-1; no clear D. Germline values: CDR1 SGHRS, CDR2 YFSETQ. The CDR3 runs to 11 residues. V lost 7 bases and J 1 base, leaving 5 bases between the germline ends. CDR3 region: CASRENTEAFF. The CDR3 nucleotides are TGCGCCAGCCGGGAGAACACTGAAGCTTTCTTT.

This chain uses TRBV6-2 or TRBV6-3 with TRBJ1-2, with 7 bases aligning to TRBD1. The trim removed 0 bases at V and 2 bases at J, leaving 3 bases unmatched. Germline CDR1 and CDR2: MNHEY and SVGEGT. The CDR3 runs 15 residues. CDR3 in amino acids: CASSYSGQRNYGYTF. The CDR3 nucleotides read TGTGCCAGCAGTTACTCGGGACAGAGAAACTATGGCTACACCTTC.

This chain connects TRBV5-6 to TRBJ1-6; TRBD1 matches at 12 bases. The CDR3 consists of 16 residues. Trimming cost V 4 bases and J 8 bases; bases outside gene matches: 7. Germline V CDR1 and CDR2: SGHDT, YYEEEE. The CDR3 reads CASSPGTGGSDSPLHF. The CDR3, as DNA: TGTGCCAGCAGCCCCGGGACAGGGGGCTCGGATTCACCCCTCCACTTT.

The V and J genes are TRBV5-1 and TRBJ2-3, with D possibly matching TRBD2 (5 bases). V lost 3 bases and J 3 bases, leaving 14 bases between the germline ends. This CDR3 region has 15 residues. Germline V CDR1 and CDR2: SGHRS, YFSETQ. The CDR3 region is CASSWGPGNTDTQYF. CDR3 DNA: TGCGCCAGCAGCTGGGGTCCGGGAAATACAGATACGCAGTATTTT.

The V gene is TRBV29-1, the J gene TRBJ1-3; tentative D call: TRBD1 (5 bases). V lost 7 bases to trimming and J lost 3 bases, with 13 bases between them. CDR1 SQVTM and CDR2 ANQGSEA come from the germline V gene. This CDR3 contains 13 residues. The CDR3 DNA reads as TGCAGCGCTGGACAATCTATTGGAAACACCATATATTTT. This codes for CSAGQSIGNTIYF.

The chain carries TRBV5-5 and TRBJ2-3; 9 bases are a match to TRBD2. The CDR3 totals 18 residues. V shed 2 bases, J shed 3 bases, and the junction held 13 bases outside the gene matches. CDR1 is SGHKS and CDR2 is YYEKEE in the germline V gene (reference sequence). The CDR3 DNA reads as TGTGCCAGCAGCTTCCTAGCGGGGACCCTTCCAGGGACAGATACGCAGTATTTT. This sequence encodes CASSFLAGTLPGTDTQYF.

CDR3 in DNA: TGTGCCAGCTCCGCGGTAGGGGAAGGTGAGCAGTTCTTC. As protein: CASSAVGEGEQFF. The V gene is TRBV5-4, the J gene TRBJ2-1; a weak D match, TRBD1 (5 bases). CDR1 is SGHNT, CDR2 YYREEE, per germline (reference sequence). The V end lost 7 bases, the J end lost 9 bases, and 17 bases lay between the germline ends. The length of the CDR3 is 13 residues.

The chain has TRBV4-1 and TRBJ2-1; 12 bases are a match to TRBD2. This CDR3 is 15 amino acids long. Germline lookup yields CDR1 MGHRA and CDR2 YSYEKL. Trimming removed 4 bases from V and 7 bases from J; junction bases left unmatched: 5. CDR3 sequence: CASSPQGTSGNEQFF. CDR3 in DNA: TGCGCCAGCAGCCCGCAGGGGACTAGCGGGAATGAGCAGTTCTTC.

This sequence joins TRBV24-1 and TRBJ1-4, with D possibly TRBD1 on 5 matching bases. CDR1 and CDR2 (germline): KGHDR, SFDVKD. Trimming removed 0 bases from V and 1 base from J, with 11 bases in between. The CDR3 contains 17 residues. This CDR3 is CATSDLGTSRTNEKLFF. The CDR3 DNA sequence: TGTGCCACCAGTGATTTGGGGACTTCCAGAACTAATGAAAAACTGTTTTTT.

CDR3 sequence: CASSLAGGAYNEQFF. In DNA form, the CDR3 reads TGTGCCAGCAGCTTAGCTGGGGGGGCCTACAATGAGCAGTTCTTC. The chain uses TRBV7-3 and TRBJ2-1, with 7 bases fitting TRBD2. Germline V gene lookup returns CDR1 SGHTA and CDR2 FQGTGA. V was clipped by 2 bases and J by 2 bases; unmatched bases: 3. The CDR3 sequence is 15 residues long.

The chain is built from TRBV9 and TRBJ1-6; 8 bases fit TRBD1. Unmatched junction bases numbered 6, after V lost 0 bases and J lost 10 bases. Germline V lookup: CDR1 SGDLS, CDR2 YYNGEE. This CDR3 comprises 15 residues. The CDR3 loop is CASSVDDRGRSPLHF. In DNA, the CDR3 is TGTGCCAGCAGCGTAGACGACAGGGGACGGTCACCCCTCCACTTT. The full variable domain, completed using reference TRBV9 and TRBJ1-6, is DSGVTQTPKHLITATGQRVTLRCSPRSGDLSVYWYQQSLDQGLQFLIQYYNGEERAKGNILERFSAQQFPDLHSELNLSSLELGDSALYFCASSVDDRGRSPLHFGNGTRLTVT.

This clone was detected only once. The rearrangement uses TRBV30 and TRBJ1-2; D ambiguous. Trimming took off 5 bases at V and 8 bases at J, with 15 bases between the two ends. This CDR3 has 12 residues. Per germline, CDR1 GTSNPN and CDR2 SVGIG (reference sequence). Written as DNA, the CDR3 is TGTGCCTGGTCCACAGTGAAAAGCGGCTACACCTTC. Amino acid sequence: CAWSTVKSGYTF. The complete variable domain, with remaining parts taken from reference TRBV30 and TRBJ1-2, reads SQTIHQWPATLVQPVGSPLSLECTVEGTSNPNLYWYRQAAGRGLQLLFYSVGIGQISSEVPQNLSASRPQDRQFILSSKKLLLSDSGFYLCAWSTVKSGYTFGSGTRLTVV.

The J gene is TRBJ1-6, the V gene TRBV6-5; 9 bases align to TRBD1. The germline V gene has CDR1 MNHEY and CDR2 SVGAGI. Losses at the gene ends were 8 bases for V and 9 bases for J; bases not matched to a gene: 8. This CDR3 is built from 14 residues. The CDR3 spells CASGRQGVGSPLHF. Written as DNA, the CDR3 is TGTGCCAGCGGAAGACAGGGGGTCGGTTCACCCCTCCACTTT.

V and J are TRBV24-1 and TRBJ2-1, with TRBD2 matching over 7 bases. Germline lookup yields CDR1 KGHDR and CDR2 SFDVKD. The V and J ends lost 3 bases and 10 bases, in that order; junction bases with no gene match: 14. The CDR3 consists of 16 residues. CDR3 amino acids: CATSDGASGNLGEQFF. In DNA, the CDR3 is TGTGCCACCAGTGATGGGGCTAGCGGCAACCTCGGGGAGCAGTTCTTC.

In its sample, this clone was seen once. The chain employs TRBV2 and TRBJ2-2; maybe TRBD2 (6 bases). This CDR3 is 19 amino acids long. V was cut by 0 bases and J by 4 bases, with 21 bases left in between. In germline, CDR1 is SNHLY, CDR2 FYNNEI. The CDR3 here is CASSEARGFLLSTTGELFF. CDR3 DNA sequence: TGTGCCAGCAGTGAAGCCCGGGGGTTCCTCCTCTCGACCACCGGGGAGCTGTTTTTT.

V gene TRBV9 combines with J gene TRBJ2-1; D gene ambiguous. Trimming pared 4 bases from V and 3 bases from J, leaving 17 bases between. This CDR3 spans 16 amino acids. In germline, CDR1 is SGDLS, CDR2 YYNGEE. The CDR3 loop reads CASSPTLAAGYNEQFF. The CDR3 DNA sequence: TGTGCCAGCAGCCCAACTTTAGCTGCCGGCTACAATGAGCAGTTCTTC.

The chain uses TRBV4-2 and TRBJ2-2, with D perhaps matching TRBD1 (6 bases). V gave up 0 bases and J gave up 3 bases, with 17 bases separating them. In germline, CDR1 is LGHNA, CDR2 YNFKEQ. CDR3 length: 18 amino acids. CDR3 DNA sequence: TGTGCCAGCAGCCAAGATCTCGGTGGACAGAGTTACACCGGGGAGCTGTTTTTT. Protein sequence: CASSQDLGGQSYTGELFF.

J is TRBJ2-3 and V is TRBV5-4, with D possibly matching TRBD2 (5 bases). Trimming took 6 bases from V and 2 from J, leaving 16 bases between them. Germline-derived CDR1 and CDR2 are SGHNT and YYREEE (reference sequence). The CDR3 runs 15 residues. The CDR3 DNA is TGTGCCAGCACTACCGCCACTAGTAACACAGATACGCAGTATTTT. Residues: CASTTATSNTDTQYF.

This chain uses TRBV5-6 with TRBJ1-2; D may be TRBD1 (5 bases). This CDR3 is 15 amino acids long. In germline, CDR1 is SGHDT, CDR2 YYEEEE. V lost 3 bases and J 10 bases, leaving 22 bases between the germline ends. For the CDR3, the DNA is TGTGCCAGCAGCTCCCCCAGGGTAGAGGCCGCTTACTACACCTTC. It yields the protein CASSSPRVEAAYYTF.

The J gene is TRBJ2-3, the V gene TRBV10-3, with TRBD2 matching 10 bases. V shed 0 bases and J 3 bases; nucleotides not matched to a gene: 12. The CDR3 has 19 residues. The germline V gene has CDR1 ENHRY and CDR2 SYGVKD. DNA of the CDR3: TGTGCCATCAGTGAGTCATCGATTCAAGCGGGGGGGCAGACAGATACGCAGTATTTT. It yields the protein CAISESSIQAGGQTDTQYF.

The V and J genes are TRBV5-4 and TRBJ2-1; 8 nucleotides line up with TRBD1. Trimming at V came to 1 base and at J to 10 bases, leaving 7 bases not matched to a gene. The CDR3 extends over 14 amino acids. Germline V gene data show CDR1 as SGHNT and CDR2 as YYREEE (reference sequence). The CDR3 DNA sequence: TGTGCCAGCAGCTTGTATTCAGGGGGCAGCGAGCAGTTCTTC. This gives the protein CASSLYSGGSEQFF.

The chain links TRBV4-2 to TRBJ2-2; 13 bases align to TRBD2. Per the germline V gene, CDR1 is LGHNA and CDR2 is YNFKEQ. The trim removed 3 bases at V and 3 bases at J, leaving 7 bases unmatched. This CDR3 is 18 amino acids long. The CDR3, as DNA: TGTGCCAGCAGCCATAGGACTAGCGGGGGCTCCGACACCGGGGAGCTGTTTTTT. Translation: CASSHRTSGGSDTGELFF.